What follows describes a single T cell receptor beta chain. Its target is not known. This record belongs to a study of vaccination effects on CD4 cells after COVID-19. The CDR3 sequence is 13 residues long. Trimming shortened V by 2 bases and J by 1 base, and 4 bases separated the two germline ends. Germline loops: CDR1 SGHKS, CDR2 YYEKEE (reference sequence). Some clones are missing from TCRdb's copy, which holds only in-frame ones; the method was immunoSEQ multiplex PCR. This sample carries over 20,000 clones, roughly 80% of them seen once, and the ten largest clones take about 40%. Study-level points and caveats: Substantial clonal contraction characterized both infection- and vaccine-induced clones late after vaccination. New vaccine-induced clones dominated post-vaccine spike-reactive clones in convalescents.

Pools of viral peptides were used by the ViraFEST assay to expand antigen-specific CD4+ T cells ahead of sequencing. CD4+ T cell isolation took place after 10 days of culture. A PCR test confirmed that the person had SARS-CoV-2 infection between March and December 2020. Culturing of a few million PBMC per well took place with roughly 9.4 IU/ml IL-2 and about 9.3 ug/ml peptides. The TCR comes from a human donor who had a prior SARS-CoV-2 infection. The chain combines TRBV5-5 with TRBJ2-1; D ambiguous. The material sequenced was CD4+ T cells from PBMCs cultured with a peptide pool, taken before COVID-19 vaccination. DNA of the CDR3: TGTGCCAGCAGCTTCGCGTCCTACAATGAGCAGTTCTTC. This translates into CASSFASYNEQFF.